The present T cell receptor beta chain was sequenced within a study of blood T cell repertoires in COVID-19. Across the study: Acute and convalescent COVID-19 samples came from the United States, Italy and Spain. Sources were T cells, B-cell-depleted T cells, or PBMCs; the material itself was cDNA or gDNA.

The trim removed 3 bases at V and 7 bases at J, leaving 7 bases unmatched. Germline CDR1 is KGHDR and CDR2 is SFDVKD. The CDR3 spans 15 residues. Seattle patient enrollment occurred during active infection, with longitudinal follow-up thereafter. This clone has just one count. Sequenced by immunoSEQ multiplex PCR; TCRdb stores in-frame clones only, minus some. The data show 150,000 to 200,000 clones, 80% to 85% seen once. Sequenced input: peripheral blood. This chain joins TRBV24-1 and TRBJ2-1; 8 nucleotides agree with TRBD2. The receptor was derived from a woman in her 70s with COVID-19, enrolled during active disease. The CDR3 bases are TGTGCCACCAGTGATCGGACTAGCTTTGATAATGAGCAGTTCTTC. Amino acid sequence: CATSDRTSFDNEQFF.